Each of the 5 T cell receptor beta chains below was sequenced from the same sample in a study of OX40 agonist ivuxolimab in advanced cancers. The method was immunoSEQ multiplex PCR; TCRdb's version includes in-frame clones alone and lacks a portion of them. The sample records 55,000 to 70,000 clones, 75% to 85% being singletons. This sample comprised CD4+ or CD8+ T cells sorted from blood, obtained in a trial of the OX40 agonist ivuxolimab. These receptors all come from an adult with an advanced solid tumor such as melanoma, head and neck, liver or kidney cancer.

The chain uses TRBV7-9 and TRBJ2-7, with 7 bases identical to TRBD1. Germline V gives CDR1 SEHNR, CDR2 FQNEAQ (reference sequence). The CDR3 is made up of 17 amino acids. J gave up 1 base and V 5 bases, and 14 bases lay outside the gene matches. This CDR3 reads CASSGTYLDRKSYEQYF. In DNA, the CDR3 is TGTGCCAGCAGCGGGACCTATCTGGACAGGAAGTCCTACGAGCAGTACTTC.

This chain links TRBV27 with TRBJ1-6, with TRBD1 matching 11 bases. Germline CDR1 and CDR2: MNHEY and SMNVEV (reference sequence). The V segment lost 3 bases and the J segment 13 bases; nucleotides outside the gene matches: 8. This CDR3 is built from 15 residues. CDR3 sequence: CASSFRGQGAVPLHF. CDR3 nucleotides: TGTGCCAGCAGTTTCCGCGGACAGGGGGCCGTTCCCCTCCACTTT.

V usage is TRBV10-2 and J usage is TRBJ1-4; 7 bases map to TRBD1. Germline assignment: CDR1 WSHSY and CDR2 SAAADI. V shed 7 bases, J shed 8 bases, and the junction held 7 bases outside the gene matches. The CDR3 consists of 13 residues. The CDR3 DNA reads TGCGCCAGCAAAGACAGGGTCGGGGAAAAACTGTTTTTT. It codes for CASKDRVGEKLFF.

The gene calls are TRBV6-1 and TRBJ2-7; the D is unclear. Germline CDR1 is MNHNS and CDR2 is SASEGT. V was trimmed by 4 bases and J by 2 bases, leaving 15 bases between them. The CDR3 consists of 15 residues. CDR3 bases: TGTGCCAGCAGTGTTACTACCGATGACGCCTACGAGCAGTACTTC. It specifies CASSVTTDDAYEQYF.

The chain recombines TRBV14 with TRBJ2-5; D is possibly TRBD1 or TRBD2 (5 bases each). Per germline, CDR1 SGHDN and CDR2 FVKESK. Trimming shortened V by 1 base and J by 5 bases, and 17 bases separated the two germline ends. This CDR3 region has 16 residues. The CDR3 spells CASSQGGMILGETQYF. CDR3 DNA sequence: TGTGCCAGCAGCCAAGGGGGGATGATACTGGGCGAGACCCAGTACTTC.